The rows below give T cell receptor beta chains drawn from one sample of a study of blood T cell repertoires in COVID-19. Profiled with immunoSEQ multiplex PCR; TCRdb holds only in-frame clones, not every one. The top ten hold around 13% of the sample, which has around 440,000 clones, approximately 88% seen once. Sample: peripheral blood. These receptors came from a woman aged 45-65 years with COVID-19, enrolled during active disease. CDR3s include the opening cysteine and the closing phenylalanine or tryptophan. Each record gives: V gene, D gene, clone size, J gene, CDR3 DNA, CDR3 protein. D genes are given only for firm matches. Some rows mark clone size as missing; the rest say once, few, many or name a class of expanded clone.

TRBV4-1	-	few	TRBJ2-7	TGCGCCAGCAGCCAAGATGCAGGCGTAGACTACGAGCAGTACTTC	CASSQDAGVDYEQYF
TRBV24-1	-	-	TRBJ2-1	TGTGCCACCAGTGTCCCGGGGATCAATGAGCAGTTCTTC	CATSVPGINEQFF
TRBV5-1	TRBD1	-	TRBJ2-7	TGCGCCAGCAGCTTGGGTCCGGGACAGGTGATCTACGAGCAGTACTTC	CASSLGPGQVIYEQYF
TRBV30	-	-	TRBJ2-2	TGTGCCTGGGGACAAAGGAACACCGGGGAGCTGTTTTTT	CAWGQRNTGELFF
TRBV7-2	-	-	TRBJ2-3	TGTGCCAGCAGCCCATCTGTGGGCTTCACAGATACGCAGTATTTT	CASSPSVGFTDTQYF
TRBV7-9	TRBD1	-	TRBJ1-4	TGTGCCAGCAGCCCAGGGGACAGGGGCTATGAAAAACTGTTTTTT	CASSPGDRGYEKLFF
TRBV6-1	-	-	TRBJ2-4	TGTGCCAGCAGTGATTACAGCCGTGGGGGGGCCCGTAACATTCAGTACTTC	CASSDYSRGGARNIQYF
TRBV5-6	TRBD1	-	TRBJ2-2	TGTGCCAGCAGCTGGGGACAGCTGAACACCGGGGAGCTGTTTTTT	CASSWGQLNTGELFF
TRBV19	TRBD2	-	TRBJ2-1	TGTGCCACCGCTGGCGGGGGGTTCAGCTCCTACAATGAGCAGTTCTTC	CATAGGGFSSYNEQFF
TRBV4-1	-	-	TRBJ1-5	TGCGCCAGCAGCCAAGACGGGAGTTCTAATCAGCCCCAGCATTTT	CASSQDGSSNQPQHF
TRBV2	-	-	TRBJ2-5	TGTGCCAGCAGTGGTTTATTGGAGACCCAGTACTTC	CASSGLLETQYF
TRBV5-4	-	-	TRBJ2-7	TGTGCCAGCAGCTCAAAATATTCACTTGTCGACGAGCAGTACTTC	CASSSKYSLVDEQYF
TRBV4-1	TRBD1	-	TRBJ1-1	TGCGCCAGCAGCCAAGGGGGGAGACAGGGTAAGACTGAAGCTTTCTTT	CASSQGGRQGKTEAFF
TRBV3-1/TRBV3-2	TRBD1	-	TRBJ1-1	TGTGCCAGCAGCCAAAGGGACAGGGGGACTGAAGCTTTCTTT	CASSQRDRGTEAFF
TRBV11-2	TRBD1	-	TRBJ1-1	TGTGCCAGCAGCTTCGGGACAGTTAACACTGAAGCTTTCTTT	CASSFGTVNTEAFF
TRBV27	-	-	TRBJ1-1	TGTGCCAGCAGTTTACGGCGGGGCACTGAAGCTTTCTTT	CASSLRRGTEAFF
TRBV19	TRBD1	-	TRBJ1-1	TGTGCCAGTAAGACAGGGAGATCCTTAAACACTGAAGCTTTCTTT	CASKTGRSLNTEAFF
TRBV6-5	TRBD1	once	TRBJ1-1	TGTGCCAGCAGTTCCCGGACAGGCCACCGGGACACTGAAGCTTTCTTT	CASSSRTGHRDTEAFF
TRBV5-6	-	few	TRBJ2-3	TGTGCCAGCAGCCGGAGGGCAGGGACAGATACGCAGTATTTT	CASSRRAGTDTQYF
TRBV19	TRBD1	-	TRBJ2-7	TGTGCCAGTAGTCGAGGTGCGGGACAGGAGAACTACGAGCAGTACTTC	CASSRGAGQENYEQYF
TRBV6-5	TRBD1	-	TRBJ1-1	TGTGCCAGCAAATCGACAGGGGTCACTGAAGCTTTCTTT	CASKSTGVTEAFF
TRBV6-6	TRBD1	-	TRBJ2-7	TGTGCCAGCAGTTACGGGACAGGGAATGCCTACGAGCAGTACTTC	CASSYGTGNAYEQYF
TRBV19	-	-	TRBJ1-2	TGTGCCAGTAGTATAGATCTCCGGGGCTACACCTTC	CASSIDLRGYTF
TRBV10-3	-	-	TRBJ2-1	TGTGCCATCAGTGGGGGGTTAGACAGGAATGAGCAGTTCTTC	CAISGGLDRNEQFF
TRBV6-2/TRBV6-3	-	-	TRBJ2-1	TGTGCCAGCAGTTCCACACCCTTTCCCTACAATGAGCAGTTCTTC	CASSSTPFPYNEQFF
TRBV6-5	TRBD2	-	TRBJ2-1	TGTGCCAGCTCCCGCGGGAGCTCCTACAATGAGCAGTTCTTC	CASSRGSSYNEQFF